The 4 T cell receptor beta chains below come from one sample, sequenced in a study of early T cells in non-severe SARS-CoV-2 infection. TCRdb re-called the 5' RACE reads with MiXCR, one entry per CDR3 protein. Of approximately 70,000 distinct CDR3 sequences listed, around 12% are singletons. Specimen: whole blood. Receptors were obtained from an adult who was a healthcare worker with PCR-confirmed SARS-CoV-2 infection or an uninfected control (not recorded which).

This clonotype was found many times. This chain joins TRBV2 and TRBJ1-5; possibly TRBD1 for D (5 bases). V was cut by 8 bases and J by 4 bases, with 9 bases left in between. The CDR3 contains 12 residues. Germline V lookup: CDR1 SNHLY, CDR2 FYNNEI. CDR3 residues: CASGGANQPQHF. CDR3 nucleotide sequence: TGTGCCAGCGGGGGTGCAAATCAGCCCCAGCATTTT.

The chain combines TRBV12-3 or TRBV12-4 with TRBJ2-7; 7 bases align to TRBD2. This CDR3 has 14 amino acids. The V gene end was trimmed by 5 bases and the J gene end by 7 bases; junction bases not matched to a gene: 11. Written as DNA, the CDR3 is TGTGCCAGCAGTCCCCGACTAGCCCGACCGGAGCAGTACTTC. It encodes CASSPRLARPEQYF.

This clonotype came up many times. The chain carries TRBV20-1 and TRBJ1-1, with 7 bases aligning to TRBD1. The CDR3 runs 15 residues. With V trimmed by 3 bases and J by 2 bases, 9 bases remained unmatched. Per the germline V gene, CDR1 is DFQATT and CDR2 is SNEGSKA (reference sequence). The CDR3 here is CSASGGGTANTEAFF. The CDR3 DNA reads TGCAGTGCTAGTGGTGGCGGGACAGCTAACACTGAAGCTTTCTTT.

This clonotype was counted between two and nine times. The gene calls are TRBV24-1 and TRBJ2-2; weak D call: TRBD1 (5 bases). This CDR3 is built from 14 residues. The V and J ends lost 4 bases and 0 bases respectively, with 5 bases between them. The V gene's germline CDR1 is KGHDR and CDR2 SFDVKD. CDR3 DNA sequence: TGTGCCACCAGTGAGGACACGAACACCGGGGAGCTGTTTTTT. Amino acids: CATSEDTNTGELFF.